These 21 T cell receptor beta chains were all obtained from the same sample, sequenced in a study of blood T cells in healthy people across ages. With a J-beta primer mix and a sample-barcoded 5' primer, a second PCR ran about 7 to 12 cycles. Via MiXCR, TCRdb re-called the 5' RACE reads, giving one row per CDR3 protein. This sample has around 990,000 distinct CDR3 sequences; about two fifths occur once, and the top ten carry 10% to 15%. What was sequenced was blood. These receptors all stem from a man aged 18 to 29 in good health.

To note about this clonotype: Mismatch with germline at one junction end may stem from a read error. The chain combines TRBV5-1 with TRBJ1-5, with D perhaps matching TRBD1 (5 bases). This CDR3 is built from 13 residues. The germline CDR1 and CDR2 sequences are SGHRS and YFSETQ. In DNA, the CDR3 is TGCGCCAGCATCTTGGGGCCTAATCAGCCCCAGCATTTT. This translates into CASILGPNQPQHF.

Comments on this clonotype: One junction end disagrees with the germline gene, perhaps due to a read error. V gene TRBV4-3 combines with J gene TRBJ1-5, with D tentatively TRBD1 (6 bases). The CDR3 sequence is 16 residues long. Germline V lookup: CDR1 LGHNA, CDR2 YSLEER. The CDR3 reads CASNQEHRARHQPQHF. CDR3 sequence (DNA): TGCGCCAGCAACCAAGAACACAGGGCTCGACATCAGCCCCAGCATTTT.

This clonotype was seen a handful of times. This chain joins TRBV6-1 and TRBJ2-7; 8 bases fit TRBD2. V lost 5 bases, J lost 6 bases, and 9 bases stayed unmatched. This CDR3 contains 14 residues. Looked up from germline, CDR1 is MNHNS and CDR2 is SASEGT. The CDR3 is CASSLRGGTLEQYF. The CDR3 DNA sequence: TGTGCCAGCAGTTTACGGGGGGGAACCCTCGAGCAGTACTTC.

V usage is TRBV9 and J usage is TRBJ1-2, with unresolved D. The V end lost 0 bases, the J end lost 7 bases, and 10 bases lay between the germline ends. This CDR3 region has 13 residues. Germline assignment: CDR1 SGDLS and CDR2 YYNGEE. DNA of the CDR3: TGTGCCAGCAGCGTAGATGTCAACGGTGGCTACACCTTC. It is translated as CASSVDVNGGYTF.

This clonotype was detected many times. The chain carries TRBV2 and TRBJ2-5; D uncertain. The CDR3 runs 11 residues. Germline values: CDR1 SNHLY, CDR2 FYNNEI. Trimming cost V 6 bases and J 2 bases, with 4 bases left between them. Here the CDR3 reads CASRAQETQYF. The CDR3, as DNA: TGTGCCAGCAGAGCTCAAGAGACCCAGTACTTC.

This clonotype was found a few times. The CDR3 bases are TGTGCCAGCGATGGAGTACCCCATGGCTACACCTTC. Encoded protein: CASDGVPHGYTF. The V and J genes are TRBV25-1 and TRBJ1-2, with no clear D. Germline lookup yields CDR1 MGHDK and CDR2 SYGVNS. V was pared by 8 bases and J by 6 bases, with 13 bases between. This CDR3 contains 12 residues.

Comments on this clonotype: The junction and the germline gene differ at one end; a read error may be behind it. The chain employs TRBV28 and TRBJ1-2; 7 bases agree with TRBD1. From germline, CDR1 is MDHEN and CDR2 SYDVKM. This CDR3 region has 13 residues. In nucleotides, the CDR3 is TGTGCCTGCAGTTTGACAGGGACTGATGGCTACACCTTC. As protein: CACSLTGTDGYTF.

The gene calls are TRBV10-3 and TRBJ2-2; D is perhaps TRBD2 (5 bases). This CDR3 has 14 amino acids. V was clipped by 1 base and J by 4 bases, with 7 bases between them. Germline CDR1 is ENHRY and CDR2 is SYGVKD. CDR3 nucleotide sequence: TGTGCCATCAGTGAGTGGGAGCTCACCGGGGAGCTGTTTTTT. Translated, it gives CAISEWELTGELFF.

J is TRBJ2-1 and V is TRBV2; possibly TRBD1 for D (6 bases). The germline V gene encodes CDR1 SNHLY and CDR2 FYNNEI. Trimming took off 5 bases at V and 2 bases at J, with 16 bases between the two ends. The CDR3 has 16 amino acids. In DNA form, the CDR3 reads TGTGCCAGCAGTAAAGACAGGCCTCAAACCTACAATGAGCAGTTCTTC. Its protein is CASSKDRPQTYNEQFF.

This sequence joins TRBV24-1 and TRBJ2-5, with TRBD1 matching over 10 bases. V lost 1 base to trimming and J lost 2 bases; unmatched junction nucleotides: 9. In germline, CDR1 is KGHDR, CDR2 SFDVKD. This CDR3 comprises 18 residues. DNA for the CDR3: TGTGCCACCAGTGATTTCCTCGACAGGGGGCGAAGTCAAGAGACCCAGTACTTC. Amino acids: CATSDFLDRGRSQETQYF.

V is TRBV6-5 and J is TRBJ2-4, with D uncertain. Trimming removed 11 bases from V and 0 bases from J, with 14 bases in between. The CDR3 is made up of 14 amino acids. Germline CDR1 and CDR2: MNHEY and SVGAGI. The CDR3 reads CALAGRVAKNIQYF. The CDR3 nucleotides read TGTGCCTTGGCAGGACGCGTAGCCAAAAACATTCAGTACTTC.

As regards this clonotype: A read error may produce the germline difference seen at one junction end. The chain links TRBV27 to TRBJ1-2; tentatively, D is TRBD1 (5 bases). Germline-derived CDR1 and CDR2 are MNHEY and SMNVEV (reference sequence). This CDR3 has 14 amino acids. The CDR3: CSSSSAGTDHGYTF. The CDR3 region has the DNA TGTTCCAGCAGTTCGGCCGGGACCGACCATGGCTACACCTTC.

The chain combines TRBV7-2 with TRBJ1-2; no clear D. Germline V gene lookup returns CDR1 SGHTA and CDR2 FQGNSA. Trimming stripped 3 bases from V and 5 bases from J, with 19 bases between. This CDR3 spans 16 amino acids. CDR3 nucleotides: TGTGCCAGCAGCTTCTTGTGGGTAGACACCATGTATGGCTACACCTTC. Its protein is CASSFLWVDTMYGYTF.

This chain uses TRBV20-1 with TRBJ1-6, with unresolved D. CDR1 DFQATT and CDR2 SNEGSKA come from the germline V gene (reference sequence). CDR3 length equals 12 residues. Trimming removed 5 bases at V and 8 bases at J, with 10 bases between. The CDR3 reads CSAYAGDSPLHF. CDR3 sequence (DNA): TGCAGTGCTTACGCGGGAGATTCACCCCTCCACTTT.

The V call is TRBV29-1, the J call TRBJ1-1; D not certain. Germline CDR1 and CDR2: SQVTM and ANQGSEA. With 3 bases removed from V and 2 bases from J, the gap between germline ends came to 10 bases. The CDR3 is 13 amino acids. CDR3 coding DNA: TGCAGCGTTGAGCAGGACGTTAACACTGAAGCTTTCTTT. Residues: CSVEQDVNTEAFF.

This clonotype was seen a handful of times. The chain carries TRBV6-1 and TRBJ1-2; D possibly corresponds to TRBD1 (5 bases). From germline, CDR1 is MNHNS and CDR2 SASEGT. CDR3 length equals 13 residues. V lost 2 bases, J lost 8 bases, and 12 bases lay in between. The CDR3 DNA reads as TGTGCCAGCAGTGAAAGGGTTGGGGCCGGCTACACCTTC. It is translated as CASSERVGAGYTF.

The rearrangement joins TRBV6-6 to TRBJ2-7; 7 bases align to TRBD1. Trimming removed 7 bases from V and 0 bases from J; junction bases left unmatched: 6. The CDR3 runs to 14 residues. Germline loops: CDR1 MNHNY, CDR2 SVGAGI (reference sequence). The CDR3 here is CASTPGQISYEQYF. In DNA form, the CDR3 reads TGTGCCAGCACCCCGGGACAGATCTCCTACGAGCAGTACTTC.

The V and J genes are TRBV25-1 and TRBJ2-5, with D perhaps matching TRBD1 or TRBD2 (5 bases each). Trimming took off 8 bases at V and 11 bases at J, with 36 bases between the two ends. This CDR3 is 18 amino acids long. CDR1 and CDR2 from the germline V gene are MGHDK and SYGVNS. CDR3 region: CASSYDILGGGEHNEQYF. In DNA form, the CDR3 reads TGTGCCAGCTCCTATGACATCCTTGGGGGTGGGGAACACAATGAGCAGTACTTC.

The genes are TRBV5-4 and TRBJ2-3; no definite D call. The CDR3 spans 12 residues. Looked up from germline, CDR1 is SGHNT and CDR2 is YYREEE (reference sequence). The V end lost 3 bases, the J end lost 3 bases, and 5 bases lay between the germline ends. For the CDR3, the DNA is TGTGCCAGCAGCTCGTGGACAGATACGCAGTATTTT. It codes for CASSSWTDTQYF. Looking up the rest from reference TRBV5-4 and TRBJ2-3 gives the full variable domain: ETGVTQSPTHLIKTRGQQVTLRCSSQSGHNTVSWYQQALGQGPQFIFQYYREEENGRGNFPPRFSGLQFPNYSSELNVNALELDDSALYLCASSSWTDTQYFGPGTRLTVL.

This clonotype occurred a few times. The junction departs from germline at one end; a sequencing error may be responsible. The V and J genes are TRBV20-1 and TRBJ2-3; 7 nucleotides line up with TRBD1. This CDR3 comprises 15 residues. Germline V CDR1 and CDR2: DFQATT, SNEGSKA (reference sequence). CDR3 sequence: CSARDRVGATDTQYF. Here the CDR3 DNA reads TGCAGTGCGAGAGACAGGGTGGGCGCGACAGATACGCAGTATTTT.

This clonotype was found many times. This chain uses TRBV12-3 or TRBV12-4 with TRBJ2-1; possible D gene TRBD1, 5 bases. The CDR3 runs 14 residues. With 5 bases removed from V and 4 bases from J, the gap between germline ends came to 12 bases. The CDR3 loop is CASSTTQGYNEQFF. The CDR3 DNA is TGTGCCAGCAGTACTACTCAGGGTTACAATGAGCAGTTCTTC.